These T cell receptor beta chains were read from a single sample in a study of blood T cell repertoires in COVID-19. Assay used: immunoSEQ multiplex PCR; TCRdb lists only in-frame clones, some missing. The sample has roughly 250,000 clones, under 95% seen once; the top ten hold over 1.5%. Sequences were obtained from PBMCs or T cells enriched from blood (not recorded which). The receptors come from a woman aged 18-29 years who had recovered from COVID-19. The CDR3 runs from the conserved cysteine through the conserved F or W. The D gene is left open where the match is weak. Clone size appears in some rows only: once, few, many, or a class for an expanded clone.

DNA: TGTGCCAGCAGCTCCGCGGCGGGTGGGAGGAATTCACCCCTCCACTTT; CDR3: CASSSAAGGRNSPLHF; size: -; J: TRBJ1-6; V: TRBV11-3; D: -
DNA: TGTGCCAGTAGTAGAAGGACAGGGCGAGGAAACACCATATATTTT; CDR3: CASSRRTGRGNTIYF; size: -; J: TRBJ1-3; V: TRBV19; D: TRBD1
DNA: TGTGCCAGCAGCTTAGAGGCGGCCGGGGTAGGATGGTATGGCTACACCTTC; CDR3: CASSLEAAGVGWYGYTF; size: -; J: TRBJ1-2; V: TRBV7-2; D: -
DNA: TGTGCCAGCAGCCGAGGGGGGGGCGGAGGTCAGCCCCAGCATTTT; CDR3: CASSRGGGGGQPQHF; size: -; J: TRBJ1-5; V: TRBV27; D: -
DNA: TGTGCCAGCTCACGGAGAGGGCCGCCGTTCGGACAGGGTGAGGGCCTGAACACTGAAGCTTTCTTT; CDR3: CASSRRGPPFGQGEGLNTEAFF; size: -; J: TRBJ1-1; V: TRBV18; D: TRBD1
DNA: TGTGCCAGCAGCCGGGGGGACGGTTCCTACGAGCAGTACTTC; CDR3: CASSRGDGSYEQYF; size: -; J: TRBJ2-7; V: TRBV9; D: TRBD2
DNA: TGTGCCAGCAGCCAAGAACTTCGAACTGAAGCTTTCTTT; CDR3: CASSQELRTEAFF; size: -; J: TRBJ1-1; V: TRBV3-1/TRBV3-2; D: -
DNA: TGTGCCAGCAGCTTTAGCCAGGGGGACCCCAACATTCAGTACTTC; CDR3: CASSFSQGDPNIQYF; size: -; J: TRBJ2-4; V: TRBV7-2; D: TRBD1
DNA: TGTGCCAGCACCCCCGGGACAGGGAGAAACACCATATATTTT; CDR3: CASTPGTGRNTIYF; size: -; J: TRBJ1-3; V: TRBV7-8; D: TRBD1
DNA: TGTGCCAGCTTCCGGTCCGGGACAGGGGTGTACGAGCAGTACTTC; CDR3: CASFRSGTGVYEQYF; size: -; J: TRBJ2-7; V: TRBV7-2; D: TRBD1
DNA: TGCGCCAGGGGGAGAACAGGGGAGAGTAAGGAGGAAAAACTGTTTTTT; CDR3: CARGRTGESKEEKLFF; size: -; J: TRBJ1-4; V: TRBV10-1; D: TRBD1
DNA: TGTGCCAGCAGTATAAGTACAGGGAAAAACATTCAGTACTTC; CDR3: CASSISTGKNIQYF; size: -; J: TRBJ2-4; V: TRBV3-1/TRBV3-2; D: -
DNA: TGCGCCAGCAGCTCCTGGGACTACTTGGGGAATGAGCAGTTCTTC; CDR3: CASSSWDYLGNEQFF; size: -; J: TRBJ2-1; V: TRBV5-1; D: TRBD2
DNA: TGTGCCAGAAGACCCGGACAGGCCTACCAAGAGACCCAGTACTTC; CDR3: CARRPGQAYQETQYF; size: -; J: TRBJ2-5; V: TRBV5-3; D: TRBD1
DNA: TGTGCCAGTAGTAATCGGGACTTCTCTGGGGCCAACGTCCTGACTTTC; CDR3: CASSNRDFSGANVLTF; size: -; J: TRBJ2-6; V: TRBV19; D: -
DNA: TGTGCCATCAGACAGGGGCGGTCCGGGGAGCTGTTTTTT; CDR3: CAIRQGRSGELFF; size: -; J: TRBJ2-2; V: TRBV10-3; D: TRBD1
DNA: TGTGCCAGCAGTTTACTGACCAGGGCCGCGTCGGGAAACACCATATATTTT; CDR3: CASSLLTRAASGNTIYF; size: -; J: TRBJ1-3; V: TRBV28; D: -
DNA: TGCGCCAGCAGCCAAGCTACAGGGGGCTCTGGGGCCAACGTCCTGACTTTC; CDR3: CASSQATGGSGANVLTF; size: -; J: TRBJ2-6; V: TRBV4-1; D: TRBD1
DNA: TGCGCCAGCAGCTTGGGGGGTAGTGGAGGGGACAATGAGCAGTTCTTC; CDR3: CASSLGGSGGDNEQFF; size: -; J: TRBJ2-1; V: TRBV5-1; D: -
DNA: TGTGCCAGCAGTTATAGCGGGAGTCGAAGCGAGCAGTACTTC; CDR3: CASSYSGSRSEQYF; size: -; J: TRBJ2-7; V: TRBV27; D: TRBD2
DNA: TGTGCCAGCAGCAACAGTGCACGCTACGAGCAGTACTTC; CDR3: CASSNSARYEQYF; size: -; J: TRBJ2-7; V: TRBV7-2; D: -
DNA: TGTGCCAGCAGCCTGACAGGGAGTGGGGTTGACACTGAAGCTTTCTTT; CDR3: CASSLTGSGVDTEAFF; size: -; J: TRBJ1-1; V: TRBV9; D: TRBD1
DNA: TGTGCCAGCACCCAGGGCGGTCAAGAGACCCAGTACTTC; CDR3: CASTQGGQETQYF; size: once; J: TRBJ2-5; V: TRBV12-3/TRBV12-4; D: -
DNA: TGTGCCACCAGTGGCCGCCTGGGCGAGGAGACCCAGTACTTC; CDR3: CATSGRLGEETQYF; size: -; J: TRBJ2-5; V: TRBV24-1; D: -
DNA: TGTGCCAGTAGTATGGGGGTCCGGGACAGAACGGTTACCACTGAAGCTTTCTTT; CDR3: CASSMGVRDRTVTTEAFF; size: -; J: TRBJ1-1; V: TRBV19; D: TRBD1
DNA: TGTGCCAGCAGCTTAGCGCGCGTCGCAGATACGCAGTATTTT; CDR3: CASSLARVADTQYF; size: -; J: TRBJ2-3; V: TRBV7-8; D: -
DNA: TGTGCCAGCAGCGTCCGGGTGGGACAGGGGGCTTACGAGCAGTACTTC; CDR3: CASSVRVGQGAYEQYF; size: few; J: TRBJ2-7; V: TRBV7-2; D: TRBD1
DNA: TGTGCCAGCTCACCAACAGGGACAGATACGCAGTATTTT; CDR3: CASSPTGTDTQYF; size: -; J: TRBJ2-3; V: TRBV18; D: -
DNA: TGTGCCAGTCAGTACTCAGGGGGACTTAATGAAAAACTGTTTTTT; CDR3: CASQYSGGLNEKLFF; size: -; J: TRBJ1-4; V: TRBV5-6; D: TRBD1
DNA: TGTGCCAGCGGTATTCCCCAGGGAAGCAAGAACACTGAAGCTTTCTTT; CDR3: CASGIPQGSKNTEAFF; size: -; J: TRBJ1-1; V: TRBV28; D: -
DNA: TGTGCCAGCAGTTACCAGGGAAGGGTCGAGACCCAGTACTTC; CDR3: CASSYQGRVETQYF; size: -; J: TRBJ2-5; V: TRBV6-5; D: -
DNA: TGTGCCAGCATCGTTCCCCTCGGGGGGGTCAATGAGCAGTTCTTC; CDR3: CASIVPLGGVNEQFF; size: -; J: TRBJ2-1; V: TRBV7-9; D: TRBD2
DNA: TGTGCCAGCCGGGGGGGGCGCACAGATACGCAGTATTTT; CDR3: CASRGGRTDTQYF; size: -; J: TRBJ2-3; V: TRBV12-3/TRBV12-4; D: TRBD2
DNA: TGTGCCAGCAGCTCCAGGCGCGGGGTTTACGAGCAGTACTTC; CDR3: CASSSRRGVYEQYF; size: -; J: TRBJ2-7; V: TRBV5-6; D: -
DNA: TGTGCCAGCACATCCAGGGAGGGTAGGGCTAATGAAAAACTGTTTTTT; CDR3: CASTSREGRANEKLFF; size: -; J: TRBJ1-4; V: TRBV2; D: -
DNA: TGTGCCAGCAGCTTGGCGGCGGGGGGTAGGGGAGAGACCCAGTACTTC; CDR3: CASSLAAGGRGETQYF; size: -; J: TRBJ2-5; V: TRBV5-4; D: TRBD2
DNA: TGTGCCAGCAGCTTTAATGTCCTCTCTTACGAGCAGTACTTC; CDR3: CASSFNVLSYEQYF; size: once; J: TRBJ2-7; V: TRBV11-2; D: -
DNA: TGTGCCAGCAGCTTATTACGTTCGGCACAGGGATCTGGTGAGCAGTTCTTC; CDR3: CASSLLRSAQGSGEQFF; size: -; J: TRBJ2-1; V: TRBV7-8; D: -
DNA: TGTGCCATCAGATCTCAGATCGACACTGAAGCTTTCTTT; CDR3: CAIRSQIDTEAFF; size: -; J: TRBJ1-1; V: TRBV10-3; D: -
DNA: TGTGCCAGTAGTATAGCCGTTCACAGAAGCCGGAATCAGCCCCAGCATTTT; CDR3: CASSIAVHRSRNQPQHF; size: -; J: TRBJ1-5; V: TRBV19; D: -
DNA: TGCGCCAGCAGCTTCAAGACAGGTGGCAATCAGCCCCAGCATTTT; CDR3: CASSFKTGGNQPQHF; size: -; J: TRBJ1-5; V: TRBV5-1; D: -
DNA: TGTGCCAGCAGCCCACAGACGGGACACAATTCCGCTGAAGCTTTCTTT; CDR3: CASSPQTGHNSAEAFF; size: -; J: TRBJ1-1; V: TRBV5-4; D: -
DNA: TGTGCCAGCAGTTTATTTGGCGGATATAGCAATCAGCCCCAGCATTTT; CDR3: CASSLFGGYSNQPQHF; size: -; J: TRBJ1-5; V: TRBV27; D: -
DNA: TGTGCCAGCAGCGCGGACAGGGGACACACTGAAGCTTTCTTT; CDR3: CASSADRGHTEAFF; size: once; J: TRBJ1-1; V: TRBV5-6; D: TRBD1
DNA: TGTGCCAGCAGTTATGCTAGAACTAATGAAAAACTGTTTTTT; CDR3: CASSYARTNEKLFF; size: -; J: TRBJ1-4; V: TRBV6-5; D: -
DNA: TGTGCCAGCAGCCGACAGGGTAGCAATCAGCCCCAGCATTTT; CDR3: CASSRQGSNQPQHF; size: -; J: TRBJ1-5; V: TRBV6-5; D: TRBD1
DNA: TGTGCCACCAGCGCGAGGGGGAGGGAAGGCTACACCTTC; CDR3: CATSARGREGYTF; size: -; J: TRBJ1-2; V: TRBV15; D: -
DNA: TGTGCCAGCAGCCCTGGGACAGGGTTGGGTAACGAGCAGTACTTC; CDR3: CASSPGTGLGNEQYF; size: -; J: TRBJ2-7; V: TRBV5-6; D: TRBD1
DNA: TGCGCCAGCAGCGGTAGCGGAGATGAGTACAATGAGCAGTTCTTC; CDR3: CASSGSGDEYNEQFF; size: -; J: TRBJ2-1; V: TRBV5-1; D: -
DNA: TGTGCCAGCAGCTTAGGTCTGCTAGCGGGAAACCAAGAGACCCAGTACTTC; CDR3: CASSLGLLAGNQETQYF; size: -; J: TRBJ2-5; V: TRBV11-3; D: TRBD2
DNA: TGTGCCAGCAGTGGTTGGGGGGGCACTGAAGCTTTCTTT; CDR3: CASSGWGGTEAFF; size: -; J: TRBJ1-1; V: TRBV12-3/TRBV12-4; D: -
DNA: TGTGCCATCAGGGGACAGGGCCAAGAGACCCAGTACTTC; CDR3: CAIRGQGQETQYF; size: -; J: TRBJ2-5; V: TRBV10-3; D: TRBD1
DNA: TGTGCCAGCACTAATCGAGGGGGCTCGTGGGCTTTCTTT; CDR3: CASTNRGGSWAFF; size: once; J: TRBJ1-1; V: TRBV28; D: TRBD1
DNA: TGCGCCAGCAGCCACGACGTCGGGACAGGGTTACACGAGCAGTACTTC; CDR3: CASSHDVGTGLHEQYF; size: -; J: TRBJ2-7; V: TRBV4-3; D: TRBD1
DNA: TGTGCCAGCAGCTTGGACAGTAACTATGGCTACACCTTC; CDR3: CASSLDSNYGYTF; size: -; J: TRBJ1-2; V: TRBV7-3; D: -
DNA: TGCGCCAGCCGCCAGGCGGGGGAGCTGGTGGATACGCAGTATTTT; CDR3: CASRQAGELVDTQYF; size: -; J: TRBJ2-3; V: TRBV5-1; D: TRBD2
DNA: TGCGCCAGCAGCTTGGCCTCGGGGAAACAGCCCCAGCATTTT; CDR3: CASSLASGKQPQHF; size: -; J: TRBJ1-5; V: TRBV5-1; D: -
DNA: TGTGCCAGCAGTCCGTCGGACAGACCACATGGCTACACCTTC; CDR3: CASSPSDRPHGYTF; size: -; J: TRBJ1-2; V: TRBV27; D: -
DNA: TGTGCCAGCAGCTTAGGTCCCCACAGGGCCAACACTGAAGCTTTCTTT; CDR3: CASSLGPHRANTEAFF; size: -; J: TRBJ1-1; V: TRBV7-8; D: -